The rows below give T cell receptor beta chains drawn from one sample of a study of CD8+CD57+ T cells in acquired aplastic anemia. TCRdb reprocessed the reads via MiXCR and lists one record per CDR3 protein. Found here are about 220,000 distinct CDR3 sequences, around 32% of them singletons; the top ten hold 1% to 1.3%. The sequencing sample was made of sorted CD4+, CD8+, or CD8+CD57+ T cells (not recorded which) from PBMCs. The receptors derive from a human donor in good health, serving as a control. Both conserved end residues are part of each CDR3. The order of the fields is clone size, D gene, V gene, J gene, CDR3 protein, CDR3 DNA. D genes are given only for firm matches. Clone size is shown for a subset of rows, as once, few, many or a class of expanded clone.

many	-	TRBV6-1	TRBJ1-2	CASSPTGHGYTF	TGTGCCAGCAGTCCAACAGGGCATGGCTACACCTTC
many	-	TRBV20-1	TRBJ1-4	CSTRAVLNEKLFF	TGCAGTACGCGGGCGGTCCTTAATGAAAAACTGTTTTTT
few	-	TRBV5-1	TRBJ1-4	CASSATAATNEKLFF	TGCGCCAGCAGCGCTACAGCTGCAACTAATGAAAAACTGTTTTTT
many	TRBD1	TRBV4-1	TRBJ1-2	CASSQPRTGKAYGYTF	TGCGCCAGCAGCCAACCTCGGACAGGGAAGGCATATGGCTACACCTTC
-	-	TRBV4-2	TRBJ1-4	CASSQDIGSTNEKLFF	TGTGCCAGCAGCCAAGATATTGGGTCAACTAATGAAAAACTGTTTTTT
many	TRBD1	TRBV10-3	TRBJ1-3	CAISESTGRNTIYF	TGTGCCATCAGTGAGTCGACAGGGAGAAACACCATATATTTT
-	TRBD1	TRBV2	TRBJ1-5	CASSRGQGFNQPQHF	TGTGCCAGCAGTAGAGGACAGGGTTTCAATCAGCCCCAGCATTTT
-	-	TRBV20-1	TRBJ2-1	CSAPRPIGDEQFF	TGCAGTGCTCCCCGACCGATTGGCGATGAGCAGTTCTTC
many	-	TRBV20-1	TRBJ2-4	CSARYEALAKNIQYF	TGCAGTGCTAGATACGAAGCGTTAGCCAAAAACATTCAGTACTTC
-	-	TRBV4-1	TRBJ2-1	CASSHLFARGRNYEQFF	TGCGCCAGCAGCCATCTGTTTGCCCGGGGACGTAACTACGAGCAGTTCTTC
-	TRBD2	TRBV10-2	TRBJ2-5	CASSQWGLAGTGLQETQYF	TGCGCCAGCAGCCAATGGGGACTAGCGGGCACGGGTCTACAAGAGACCCAGTACTTC
-	TRBD2	TRBV2	TRBJ2-3	CASSEPAGETDTQYF	TGTGCCAGCAGTGAACCAGCGGGAGAAACAGATACGCAGTATTTT
-	-	TRBV11-2	TRBJ1-2	CASSLGGLSGYTF	TGTGCCAGCAGCTTAGGCGGATTGAGTGGCTACACCTTC
-	TRBD2	TRBV10-2	TRBJ2-3	CASSESRAGGPSDTQYF	TGCGCCAGCAGTGAGTCGAGAGCGGGGGGGCCCTCAGATACGCAGTATTTT
many	TRBD1	TRBV6-5	TRBJ2-7	CASSFLDRGTYEQYF	TGTGCCAGCAGTTTCCTGGACAGGGGCACCTACGAGCAGTACTTC
few	-	TRBV11-2	TRBJ2-5	CASTQRGREETQYF	TGTGCCAGCACCCAGAGGGGACGCGAAGAGACCCAGTACTTC
-	-	TRBV12-3/TRBV12-4	TRBJ2-2	CASNHVGNTGELFF	TGTGCCAGCAACCACGTGGGAAACACCGGGGAGCTGTTTTTT
-	-	TRBV10-3	TRBJ2-7	CAIGWPRTGKYEQYF	TGTGCCATCGGGTGGCCCCGCACAGGGAAATACGAGCAGTACTTC
many	TRBD1	TRBV5-6	TRBJ1-5	CASSEGQGHQPQHF	TGTGCCAGCAGCGAGGGACAGGGGCATCAGCCCCAGCATTTT
few	-	TRBV5-1	TRBJ1-5	CASSLGINQPQHF	TGCGCCAGCAGCTTGGGGATTAATCAGCCCCAGCATTTT
-	-	TRBV6-1	TRBJ1-2	CASRPERGYGYTF	TGTGCCAGCAGACCCGAACGGGGCTATGGCTACACCTTC
-	TRBD2	TRBV25-1	TRBJ2-3	CASSPLAGDTDTQYF	TGTGCCAGCAGTCCGCTAGCGGGGGACACAGATACGCAGTATTTT
many	-	TRBV7-3	TRBJ2-3	CASSLSVQGTQYF	TGTGCCAGCAGCTTATCGGTGCAGGGTACGCAGTATTTT
many	TRBD1	TRBV19	TRBJ1-1	CASTQPGQENTEAFF	TGTGCCAGTACCCAACCGGGACAGGAGAACACTGAAGCTTTCTTT
few	-	TRBV15	TRBJ2-6	CATSVGGTGANVLTF	TGTGCCACCAGCGTAGGTGGGACTGGGGCCAACGTCCTGACTTTC
few	-	TRBV18	TRBJ2-7	CASSPLGSYEQYF	TGTGCCAGCTCACCGCTGGGGTCCTACGAGCAGTACTTC
-	TRBD2	TRBV29-1	TRBJ2-2	CAWSVRLAGDTGELFF	TGTGCCTGGAGTGTAAGGCTGGCGGGGGACACCGGGGAGCTGTTTTTT
few	-	TRBV7-2	TRBJ1-3	CASSLGDERRNTIYF	TGTGCCAGCAGCCTTGGGGACGAGCGGAGAAACACCATATATTTT
many	TRBD1	TRBV5-1	TRBJ2-5	CASSRGTEQETQYF	TGCGCCAGCAGCCGTGGGACAGAACAAGAGACCCAGTACTTC
many	-	TRBV4-2	TRBJ1-2	CASSRSIRTGWDGYTF	TGTGCCAGCAGCCGATCGATCCGGACTGGGTGGGATGGCTACACCTTC
-	-	TRBV6-2/TRBV6-3	TRBJ2-7	CASSYSFASWGQRSSYEQYF	TGTGCCAGCAGTTACTCGTTCGCGAGCTGGGGGCAGCGGAGCTCCTACGAGCAGTACTTC
many	TRBD1	TRBV11-2	TRBJ2-7	CASSSLQGPEQYF	TGTGCCAGCAGCTCCTTACAGGGGCCCGAGCAGTACTTC
many	-	TRBV2	TRBJ1-2	CASSDPDKYGGYTF	TGTGCCAGCAGTGATCCGGACAAGTATGGGGGCTACACCTTC
once	-	TRBV24-1	TRBJ1-1	CATSASRTLDTEAFF	TGTGCCACCAGTGCCAGCAGGACCCTGGACACTGAAGCTTTCTTT
many	TRBD2	TRBV10-3	TRBJ2-5	CATGEGKETQYF	TGTGCCACCGGGGAGGGGAAAGAGACCCAGTACTTC
many	-	TRBV24-1	TRBJ2-1	CATSDLGYNEQFF	TGTGCCACCAGTGATTTGGGGTACAATGAGCAGTTCTTC
many	TRBD1	TRBV9	TRBJ2-1	CASSVGQGFPYNEQFF	TGTGCCAGCAGCGTAGGACAGGGGTTTCCCTACAATGAGCAGTTCTTC
many	TRBD2	TRBV6-1	TRBJ2-7	CASSVPGIAGYEQYF	TGTGCCAGCAGTGTGCCTGGAATAGCGGGATACGAGCAGTACTTC
-	-	TRBV4-1	TRBJ1-1	CASSPIGKGDTEAFF	TGCGCCAGCAGCCCCATTGGAAAGGGGGATACTGAAGCTTTCTTT
-	TRBD1	TRBV5-6	TRBJ1-4	CASSQGQGTLEREKLFF	TGTGCCAGCAGCCAGGGACAGGGAACCCTGGAACGTGAAAAACTGTTTTTT
few	-	TRBV2	TRBJ1-1	CASSEYLGVDTEAFF	TGTGCCAGCAGTGAATACTTAGGGGTGGACACTGAAGCTTTCTTT
few	-	TRBV4-1	TRBJ1-2	CASSQGLKANSHRHYGYTF	TGCGCCAGCAGCCAAGGCTTGAAAGCGAACAGCCACCGTCACTATGGCTACACCTTC
many	-	TRBV10-3	TRBJ1-2	CAISAPRAGYTF	TGTGCCATCAGTGCTCCCAGGGCTGGCTACACCTTC
many	-	TRBV3-1	TRBJ2-1	CASSQVLDEQFF	TGTGCCAGCAGCCAAGTCTTAGATGAGCAGTTCTTC
-	-	TRBV7-9	TRBJ1-5	CAISESMTGNQPQHF	TGTGCCATCAGTGAGTCGATGACAGGCAATCAGCCCCAGCATTTT
-	TRBD1	TRBV5-1	TRBJ2-5	CASSFGKGADLETQYF	TGCGCCAGCAGCTTTGGAAAGGGGGCCGACCTTGAGACCCAGTACTTC
-	-	TRBV29-1	TRBJ2-3	CSVEGVGTQYF	TGCAGCGTTGAAGGGGTGGGTACGCAGTATTTT
many	-	TRBV7-2	TRBJ1-2	CASSLEPQGLNYGYTF	TGTGCCAGCAGCTTAGAGCCCCAGGGCCTAAACTATGGCTACACCTTC
many	-	TRBV19	TRBJ1-6	CASSMELWGLNSPLHF	TGTGCCAGTAGTATGGAATTATGGGGACTTAATTCACCCCTCCACTTT
many	-	TRBV13	TRBJ2-7	CASSILTGNEQYF	TGTGCCAGCAGCATCCTCACAGGGAACGAGCAGTACTTC
few	TRBD1	TRBV5-1	TRBJ1-3	CASSLGQGATSGNTIYF	TGCGCCAGCAGCTTGGGGCAGGGGGCGACCTCTGGAAACACCATATATTTT
many	TRBD2	TRBV7-3	TRBJ2-1	CASSFGVAGYNEQFF	TGTGCCAGCAGCTTTGGGGTAGCGGGATACAATGAGCAGTTCTTC
many	TRBD1	TRBV19	TRBJ1-1	CAGEGQLNTEAFF	TGTGCCGGCGAGGGACAGTTGAACACTGAAGCTTTCTTT
-	TRBD1	TRBV10-3	TRBJ2-3	CASSDTGGSTDTQYF	TGTGCCAGCTCCGATACAGGGGGCAGCACAGATACGCAGTATTTT
few	-	TRBV9	TRBJ2-2	CASSALALGAGELFF	TGTGCCAGCAGCGCCCTAGCGCTGGGGGCCGGGGAGCTGTTTTTT